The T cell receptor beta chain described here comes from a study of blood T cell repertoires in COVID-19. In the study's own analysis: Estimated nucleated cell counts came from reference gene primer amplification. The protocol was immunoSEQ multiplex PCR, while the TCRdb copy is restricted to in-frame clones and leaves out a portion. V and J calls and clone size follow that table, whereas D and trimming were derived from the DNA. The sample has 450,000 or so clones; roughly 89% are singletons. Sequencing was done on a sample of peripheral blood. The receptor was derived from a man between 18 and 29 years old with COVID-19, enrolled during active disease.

CDR3 sequence: CASSIGDSNQPQHF. DNA of the CDR3: TGTGCCAGCAGTATCGGGGATAGCAATCAGCCCCAGCATTTT. The chain recombines TRBV2 with TRBJ1-5, with D uncertain. This CDR3 has 14 amino acids. Trimming took 5 bases from V and 0 from J, leaving 8 bases between them. Germline V CDR1 and CDR2: SNHLY, FYNNEI. The full variable domain, rest sourced from reference TRBV2 and TRBJ1-5, is EPEVTQTPSHQVTQMGQEVILRCVPISNHLYFYWYRQILGQKVEFLVSFYNNEISEKSEIFDDQFSVERPDGSNFTLKIRSTKLEDSAMYFCASSIGDSNQPQHFGDGTRLSIL.